Sequencing of this T cell receptor beta chain was carried out in a study of T cell changes during pregnancy in multiple sclerosis. Assay used: immunoSEQ multiplex PCR; TCRdb lists only in-frame clones, some missing. The sample holds roughly 66,000 clones, around 92% seen once. Here the sequenced sample was peripheral blood, taken in the first trimester of pregnancy. The sequence was obtained from a female donor with multiple sclerosis, enrolled in a pregnancy study.

The CDR3 nucleotides read TGTGCCAGCAGACGACAGGGGGCTCAGAACGAGCAGTACTTC. It yields the protein CASRRQGAQNEQYF. The chain couples TRBV28 to TRBJ2-7; 10 nucleotides agree with TRBD1. The CDR3 length is 14 residues. The V segment lost 6 bases and the J segment 5 bases; nucleotides outside the gene matches: 7. From germline, CDR1 is MDHEN and CDR2 SYDVKM. The variable domain in full, with the rest retrieved from reference TRBV28 and TRBJ2-7, is DVKVTQSSRYLVKRTGEKVFLECVQDMDHENMFWYRQDPGLGLRLIYFSYDVKMKEKGDIPEGYSVSREKKERFSLILESASTNQTSMYLCASRRQGAQNEQYFGPGTRLTVT.